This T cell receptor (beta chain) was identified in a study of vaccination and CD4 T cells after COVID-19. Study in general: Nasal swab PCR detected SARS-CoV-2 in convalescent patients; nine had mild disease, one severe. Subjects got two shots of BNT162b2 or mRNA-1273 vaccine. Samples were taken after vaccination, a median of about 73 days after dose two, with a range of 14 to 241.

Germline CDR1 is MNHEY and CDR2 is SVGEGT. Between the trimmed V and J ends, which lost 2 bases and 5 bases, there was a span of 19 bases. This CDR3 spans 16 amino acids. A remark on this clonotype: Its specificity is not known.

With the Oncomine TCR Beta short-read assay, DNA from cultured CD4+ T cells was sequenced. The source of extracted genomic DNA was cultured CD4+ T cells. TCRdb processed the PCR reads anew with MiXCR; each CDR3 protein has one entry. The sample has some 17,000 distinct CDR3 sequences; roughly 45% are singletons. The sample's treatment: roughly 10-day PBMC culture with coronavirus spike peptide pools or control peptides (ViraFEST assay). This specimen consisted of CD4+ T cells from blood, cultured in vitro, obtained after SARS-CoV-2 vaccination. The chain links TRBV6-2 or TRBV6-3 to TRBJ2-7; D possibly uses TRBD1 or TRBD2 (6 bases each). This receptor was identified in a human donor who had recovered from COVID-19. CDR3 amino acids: CASSYETLTGAHEQYF. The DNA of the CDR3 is TGTGCCAGCAGTTACGAAACACTGACGGGGGCTCACGAGCAGTACTTC.